This is a list of T cell receptor beta chains from one sample in a study of response to subunit inactivated influenza vaccine. In TCRdb, the RT-PCR reads were re-called with MiXCR into one record per CDR3 protein. The profile shows about 530,000 distinct CDR3 sequences, over 10% of them singletons. The sequencing here drew on PBMCs from blood, taken roughly 47 days after vaccination. The receptors come from a man in his forties or fifties who received an inactivated influenza vaccine. Each CDR3 is given with its conserved first and last residue. A D gene is named only where the DNA matches it firmly. Clone size is stated in some rows and not others, as once, few, many or a class when expanded.

clone_size	d_call	v_call	j_call	cdr3_aa	cdr3_nt
-	-	TRBV5-6	TRBJ2-7	CASSRTGGAPYEQYF	TGTGCCAGCAGCCGGACGGGCGGGGCACCCTACGAGCAGTACTTC
-	-	TRBV12-3/TRBV12-4	TRBJ2-1	CASSFTYDGNNEQFF	TGTGCCAGCAGCTTCACTTATGACGGGAACAATGAGCAGTTCTTC
few	-	TRBV10-3	TRBJ1-6	CAISESSRGNNSPLHF	TGTGCCATCAGTGAGTCGTCTCGGGGGAATAATTCACCCCTCCACTTT
few	TRBD1	TRBV6-2/TRBV6-3	TRBJ1-2	CASSYGTGSYGYTF	TGTGCCAGCAGTTACGGGACAGGGAGTTATGGCTACACCTTC
-	TRBD2	TRBV6-1	TRBJ2-1	CASIERGSYNEQFF	TGTGCCAGCATTGAGCGGGGATCCTACAATGAGCAGTTCTTC
many	-	TRBV29-1	TRBJ2-3	CSVDRTGSTDTQYF	TGCAGCGTAGATAGGACGGGGAGCACAGATACGCAGTATTTT
few	TRBD2	TRBV7-2	TRBJ2-1	CASSITSGYNEQFF	TGTGCCAGCAGCATAACTAGCGGGTACAATGAGCAGTTCTTC
-	TRBD1	TRBV19	TRBJ2-2	CASTDGQGRYTGELFF	TGTGCCAGTACCGACGGACAGGGGCGATACACCGGGGAGCTGTTTTTT
-	-	TRBV6-1	TRBJ2-7	CASSRIPGPSSYEQYF	TGTGCCAGCAGCCGTATACCGGGTCCCAGCTCCTACGAGCAGTACTTC
few	TRBD2	TRBV12-3/TRBV12-4	TRBJ2-1	CASSFASGGPEQFF	TGTGCCAGCAGTTTTGCTAGCGGGGGGCCGGAGCAGTTCTTC
-	TRBD1	TRBV20-1	TRBJ1-2	CSASIGGEYGYTF	TGCAGTGCTAGTATAGGGGGCGAGTATGGCTACACCTTC
once	TRBD2	TRBV4-1	TRBJ2-5	CASSPPGGGRETQYF	TGCGCCAGCAGCCCCCCCGGGGGGGGGCGGGAGACCCAGTACTTC
-	-	TRBV4-3	TRBJ2-2	CASSQDFSATGELFF	TGCGCCAGCAGCCAAGATTTCAGTGCCACCGGGGAGCTGTTTTTT
few	-	TRBV4-3	TRBJ2-7	CASSQDAPGPISYEQYF	TGCGCCAGCAGCCAAGATGCCCCGGGCCCCATATCCTACGAGCAGTACTTC
few	-	TRBV10-3	TRBJ2-7	CAISANSYEQYF	TGTGCCATCAGTGCAAACTCCTACGAGCAGTACTTC
few	-	TRBV7-8	TRBJ1-5	CASSFGGGGPHQPQHF	TGTGCCAGCAGCTTCGGCGGCGGAGGGCCCCATCAGCCCCAGCATTTT
few	-	TRBV6-2/TRBV6-3	TRBJ2-3	CASSYPAAQDPFTDTQYF	TGTGCCAGCAGTTACCCGGCGGCCCAGGATCCGTTCACAGATACGCAGTATTTT
-	TRBD2	TRBV13	TRBJ2-1	CASTALPGGLDEQFF	TGTGCCAGCACCGCCTTACCGGGAGGGTTGGATGAGCAGTTCTTC
many	TRBD2	TRBV25-1	TRBJ2-3	CASSEIVSGTSEADTQYF	TGTGCCAGCAGTGAAATAGTTAGCGGGACTTCGGAGGCAGATACGCAGTATTTT
-	TRBD1	TRBV29-1	TRBJ2-1	CSAGTGINEQFF	TGCAGCGCCGGGACAGGGATAAATGAGCAGTTCTTC
-	-	TRBV5-4	TRBJ2-7	CASSRRGGHYIRYEQYF	TGTGCCAGCAGCCGACGGGGAGGTCATTATATCCGCTACGAGCAGTACTTC
few	-	TRBV21-1	TRBJ1-5	CASSKQSYSNQPQHF	TGTGCCAGCAGCAAACAGTCTTATAGCAATCAGCCCCAGCATTTT
few	TRBD2	TRBV6-5	TRBJ2-2	CASSYLEGRGESGELFF	TGTGCCAGCAGTTACCTCGAAGGGCGGGGGGAGTCCGGGGAGCTGTTTTTT
few	-	TRBV10-3	TRBJ2-5	CAIGVSQETQYF	TGTGCCATCGGCGTCTCCCAAGAGACCCAGTACTTC
-	TRBD1	TRBV20-1	TRBJ2-7	CSASGTGLSYEQYF	TGCAGTGCTAGCGGGACAGGCCTCTCGTACGAGCAGTACTTC
-	TRBD1	TRBV12-3/TRBV12-4	TRBJ2-6	CTIRSGQGLSGANVLTF	TGTACCATCAGGTCGGGACAGGGACTTTCCGGGGCCAACGTCCTGACTTTC
-	-	TRBV28	TRBJ2-1	CAISPGLPCSYNEQFF	TGTGCCATCAGCCCCGGGCTACCTTGCTCCTACAATGAGCAGTTCTTC
-	-	TRBV12-3/TRBV12-4	TRBJ1-4	CASSTGRSNEKLFF	TGTGCCAGCAGTACGGGACGAAGTAATGAAAAACTGTTTTTT
-	-	TRBV12-3/TRBV12-4	TRBJ2-7	CASSFSLGSRYEQYF	TGTGCCAGCAGTTTTTCTTTGGGCAGTCGCTACGAGCAGTACTTC
few	-	TRBV5-1	TRBJ2-2	CASSLVQGKPTGELFF	TGCGCCAGCAGCTTGGTTCAGGGGAAGCCCACCGGGGAGCTGTTTTTT
-	TRBD1	TRBV7-2	TRBJ2-7	CASSSRTGISYEQYF	TGTGCCAGCAGCTCGCGGACAGGGATCTCCTACGAGCAGTACTTC
few	-	TRBV4-2	TRBJ2-1	CASRNGVGGRNEQFF	TGTGCCAGCAGAAACGGGGTGGGGGGAAGAAATGAGCAGTTCTTC
many	-	TRBV20-1	TRBJ2-3	CSASHFTDTQYF	TGCAGTGCTAGTCACTTTACAGATACGCAGTATTTT
few	-	TRBV9	TRBJ2-7	CASSVEGDTGYYEQYF	TGTGCCAGCAGCGTCGAGGGGGACACGGGCTACTACGAGCAGTACTTC
-	TRBD2	TRBV11-1	TRBJ2-1	CASSLPELTSGGAYNEQFF	TGTGCCAGCAGCTTACCCGAACTGACTAGCGGGGGGGCTTACAATGAGCAGTTCTTC
few	-	TRBV13	TRBJ1-6	CASRKVTGPSSYNSPLHF	TGTGCCAGCAGAAAGGTAACAGGGCCGAGCTCCTATAATTCACCCCTCCACTTT
few	-	TRBV29-1	TRBJ1-5	CSVAQNRNQPQHF	TGCAGCGTTGCACAGAACCGTAATCAGCCCCAGCATTTT
-	-	TRBV6-2/TRBV6-3	TRBJ2-7	CASSLRGPRGYLTYEQYF	TGTGCCAGCAGTTTGCGTGGCCCTAGGGGGTACCTCACCTACGAGCAGTACTTC
-	TRBD1	TRBV20-1	TRBJ1-2	CSARVPTGGGYTF	TGCAGTGCTAGAGTACCAACAGGGGGCGGCTACACCTTC
few	-	TRBV4-2	TRBJ1-4	CASSQGGRTGEKLFF	TGTGCCAGCAGCCAAGGGGGCAGAACGGGTGAAAAACTGTTTTTT
-	TRBD1	TRBV7-2	TRBJ2-2	CASSLLGQGGPGELFF	TGTGCCAGCAGCCTGCTGGGACAGGGGGGCCCCGGGGAGCTGTTTTTT
few	TRBD2	TRBV12-3/TRBV12-4	TRBJ2-1	CASRGGSGQMGEQFF	TGTGCCAGCAGGGGCGGTAGCGGGCAAATGGGTGAGCAGTTCTTC
-	-	TRBV7-2	TRBJ2-7	CASSLRDHYEQYF	TGTGCCAGCAGCCTCCGGGATCATTACGAGCAGTACTTC
once	-	TRBV23-1	TRBJ2-1	CASSQSFRGDEQFF	TGCGCCAGCAGTCAATCCTTCAGGGGAGATGAGCAGTTCTTC
few	TRBD2	TRBV6-2/TRBV6-3	TRBJ2-7	CASSYSLAGGRIDYEQYF	TGTGCCAGCAGTTACTCACTAGCGGGGGGCCGTATCGACTACGAGCAGTACTTC
few	-	TRBV20-1	TRBJ2-2	CSARDPRLGYPGELFF	TGCAGTGCTAGAGATCCGAGACTAGGCTATCCCGGGGAGCTGTTTTTT
few	TRBD2	TRBV5-1	TRBJ2-3	CASRKTSGRPDTQYF	TGCGCCAGCAGGAAAACTAGCGGGAGGCCAGATACGCAGTATTTT
-	-	TRBV28	TRBJ2-1	CASSFSRGRVNEQFF	TGTGCCAGCAGTTTTTCTAGAGGGAGAGTCAATGAGCAGTTCTTC
few	TRBD1	TRBV5-1	TRBJ2-2	CASGQGPTGELFF	TGCGCCAGCGGACAGGGCCCCACCGGGGAGCTGTTTTTT
-	TRBD2	TRBV20-1	TRBJ2-1	CSAKRGAYEQFF	TGCAGTGCAAAGCGGGGGGCCTATGAGCAGTTCTTC
-	-	TRBV20-1	TRBJ2-5	CSARSLGGGETQYF	TGCAGTGCCAGATCCCTTGGGGGCGGGGAGACCCAGTACTTC
few	-	TRBV11-2	TRBJ2-3	CASSSRADFILADTQYF	TGTGCCAGCAGCTCGAGGGCGGATTTTATCCTAGCAGATACGCAGTATTTT
few	TRBD1	TRBV9	TRBJ2-1	CASSVEAGGNEQFF	TGTGCCAGCAGCGTAGAGGCAGGGGGCAATGAGCAGTTCTTC
-	TRBD1	TRBV20-1	TRBJ1-1	CSARAFSGTGDTEAFF	TGCAGTGCTAGAGCTTTTTCCGGGACAGGGGACACTGAAGCTTTCTTT
many	-	TRBV5-1	TRBJ2-1	CASTPGNEQFF	TGCGCCAGCACTCCGGGGAATGAGCAGTTCTTC
few	-	TRBV6-1	TRBJ2-5	CATEVPDTTETQYF	TGTGCCACCGAGGTGCCGGACACCACAGAGACCCAGTACTTC
few	-	TRBV7-2	TRBJ1-1	CASATVMNTEAFF	TGTGCCAGCGCAACAGTCATGAACACTGAAGCTTTCTTT
many	TRBD1	TRBV12-3/TRBV12-4	TRBJ1-1	CASRQGVRTEAFF	TGTGCCTCCAGACAGGGAGTGAGGACTGAAGCTTTCTTT
-	-	TRBV29-1	TRBJ2-1	CSVDRGVLGQFF	TGCAGCGTTGATAGGGGGGTCCTGGGGCAGTTCTTC
few	-	TRBV7-2	TRBJ2-7	CASTLSPGEYEQYF	TGTGCCAGCACCCTTAGCCCGGGCGAATACGAGCAGTACTTC